This is a list of T cell receptor beta chains from one sample in a study of early T cells in non-severe SARS-CoV-2 infection. One entry per CDR3 protein results from TCRdb running MiXCR on the 5' RACE reads. The table lists roughly 75,000 distinct CDR3 sequences, less than 20% of them singletons. The specimen sequenced was whole blood. The receptor source for this set is an adult who was a healthcare worker with PCR-confirmed SARS-CoV-2 infection or an uninfected control (not recorded which). CDR3s include the opening cysteine and the closing phenylalanine or tryptophan. Each record gives: D gene, J gene, clone size, CDR3 length, V gene, CDR3 DNA, CDR3 protein. The D gene is left open where the match is weak. Part of the rows lack a size; the others show once, few, many or a class for expanded clones.

D: NA
J: TRBJ1-2
size: NA
length: 13
V: TRBV15
DNA: TGTGCCACCAGTCAGGGCTTGGGCTATGGCTACACCTTC
CDR3: CATSQGLGYGYTF

D: NA
J: TRBJ2-1
size: few
length: 14
V: TRBV29-1
DNA: TGCAGCGTTGTGGGGGGAGGCTCCTACAATGAGCAGTTCTTC
CDR3: CSVVGGGSYNEQFF

D: NA
J: TRBJ2-7
size: few
length: 13
V: TRBV10-3
DNA: TGTGCCATCAGGCCCGGCGGAACCTACGAGCAGTACTTC
CDR3: CAIRPGGTYEQYF

D: NA
J: TRBJ2-6
size: NA
length: 14
V: TRBV20-1
DNA: TGCAGTGCTAGATTTTTATCTGGGGCCAACGTCCTGACTTTC
CDR3: CSARFLSGANVLTF

D: TRBD1
J: TRBJ1-1
size: many
length: 16
V: TRBV28
DNA: TGTGCCAGCAGCCCTCGACAGGGGGGCATGAACACTGAAGCTTTCTTT
CDR3: CASSPRQGGMNTEAFF

D: TRBD2
J: TRBJ2-1
size: few
length: 14
V: TRBV19
DNA: TGTGCCAGTAGTATTGAAGCGGGAGTAAATGAGCAGTTCTTC
CDR3: CASSIEAGVNEQFF

D: TRBD1
J: TRBJ2-3
size: few
length: 14
V: TRBV29-1
DNA: TGCAGCGTTGAAGATTGGGACAGGCGGGATACGCAGTATTTT
CDR3: CSVEDWDRRDTQYF

D: NA
J: TRBJ2-1
size: NA
length: 15
V: TRBV20-1
DNA: TGCAGTGCTAGAGAAGTCTCGGGGTTTTACAATGAGCAGTTCTTC
CDR3: CSAREVSGFYNEQFF

D: NA
J: TRBJ2-7
size: NA
length: 15
V: TRBV5-1
DNA: TGCGCCAGCAGCTTGGATACAGCCATTTCCTACGAGCAGTACTTC
CDR3: CASSLDTAISYEQYF

D: NA
J: TRBJ2-3
size: NA
length: 14
V: TRBV9
DNA: TGTGCCAGCAGCGTAGCGGGTAGCACAGATACGCAGTATTTT
CDR3: CASSVAGSTDTQYF

D: TRBD2
J: TRBJ2-3
size: few
length: 17
V: TRBV5-5
DNA: TGTGCCAGCAGCTCATTTATTAGCGGGAGCGGGACAGATACGCAGTATTTT
CDR3: CASSSFISGSGTDTQYF